This T cell receptor beta chain appears in the sequencing data of a study of identical twins. Trimming cost V 6 bases and J 2 bases; bases outside gene matches: 9. Germline assignment: CDR1 SGHTA and CDR2 FQGNSA. The CDR3 contains 15 residues. Many counts were recorded for this clonotype. TCRdb ran MiXCR on the 5' RACE reads and lists one entry per CDR3 protein. Of some 240,000 distinct CDR3 sequences in the sample, over 9.5% were seen once. The rearrangement uses TRBV7-2 and TRBJ1-1, with 7 bases matching TRBD1. The sample consisted of memory T cells sorted from blood. This clonotype originated in a man aged 45 to 65 in good health. The CDR3 nucleotides read TGTGCCAGCAGAAACCGGGACAGACTTAACACTGAAGCTTTCTTT. Its translation: CASRNRDRLNTEAFF.